A selection of T cell receptor beta chains follows, all from one sample in a study of human T cells and chemical hapten exposure. TCRdb itself ran the RACE reads through MiXCR, one entry per CDR3 protein. Of some 50,000 distinct CDR3 sequences in the sample, 9.3% were seen once. The input for sequencing was whole blood, taken in connection with sensitization to the hapten diphenylcyclopropenone (DPC). Source of these receptors: a woman in her 40s with alopecia areata. Some clones in this sample may be carry-over from other donors' samples. The CDR3 runs from the conserved cysteine through the conserved F or W. Each record gives: J gene, V gene, clone size, D gene, CDR3 protein, CDR3 DNA. D genes are given only for firm matches. Clone size, where shown, is once, few, many, or a class for clones that have expanded.

>TRBJ1-4|TRBV4-3|many|-
CASSQDSMLAVDPMELFF
TGCGCCAGCAGCCAAGATTCAATGTTAGCTGTGGACCCCATGGAACTGTTTTTT
>TRBJ2-3|TRBV10-3|-|TRBD2
CAISSGRERRTDTQYF
TGTGCCATCAGCTCCGGGAGGGAACGTCGCACAGATACGCAGTATTTT
>TRBJ2-7|TRBV4-3|-|TRBD1
CASSQGTGGNSYEQYF
TGCGCCAGCAGCCAAGGGACAGGGGGAAATTCCTACGAGCAGTACTTC
>TRBJ1-6|TRBV6-5|few|TRBD1
CASSYRGPSPLHF
TGTGCCAGCAGTTACAGGGGGCCTTCACCCCTCCACTTT
>TRBJ1-1|TRBV27|many|TRBD1
CASRRTGVTEAFF
TGTGCCAGCAGACGGACAGGGGTCACTGAAGCTTTCTTT
>TRBJ1-5|TRBV2|many|-
CASSLEQGSNQPQHF
TGTGCCAGCAGTTTGGAACAGGGAAGCAATCAGCCCCAGCATTTT
>TRBJ2-3|TRBV25-1|many|-
CASALGTTQYF
TGTGCCAGCGCTCTCGGTACTACGCAGTATTTT
>TRBJ1-5|TRBV6-5|many|-
CASSSTGDTQPQHF
TGTGCCAGCAGTTCTACGGGGGATACTCAGCCCCAGCATTTT
>TRBJ1-1|TRBV20-1|-|-
CSGRFGQSNTEAFF
TGCAGTGGCAGATTCGGACAGTCGAACACTGAAGCTTTCTTT
>TRBJ1-2|TRBV28|many|-
CASRVGYGYTF
TGTGCCAGCCGGGTAGGCTATGGCTACACCTTC
>TRBJ1-5|TRBV7-2|many|-
CASSLGGGQPQHF
TGTGCCAGCAGCTTGGGGGGCGGTCAGCCCCAGCATTTT